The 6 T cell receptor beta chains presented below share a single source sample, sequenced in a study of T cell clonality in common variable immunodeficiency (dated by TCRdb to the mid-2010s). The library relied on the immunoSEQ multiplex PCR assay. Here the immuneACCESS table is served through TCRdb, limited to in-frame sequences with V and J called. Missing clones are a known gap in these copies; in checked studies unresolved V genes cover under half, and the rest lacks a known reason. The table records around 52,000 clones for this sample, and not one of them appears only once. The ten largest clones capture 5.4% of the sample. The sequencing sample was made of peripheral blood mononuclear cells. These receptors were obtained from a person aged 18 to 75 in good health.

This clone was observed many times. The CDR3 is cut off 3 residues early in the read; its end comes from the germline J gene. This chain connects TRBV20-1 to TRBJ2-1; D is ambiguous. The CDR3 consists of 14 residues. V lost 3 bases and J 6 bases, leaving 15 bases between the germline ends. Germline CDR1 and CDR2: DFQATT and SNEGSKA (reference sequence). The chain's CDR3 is CSASPNYLRNEQFF. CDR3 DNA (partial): TGCAGTGCTAGTCCTAACTACCTTCGCAATGAG.

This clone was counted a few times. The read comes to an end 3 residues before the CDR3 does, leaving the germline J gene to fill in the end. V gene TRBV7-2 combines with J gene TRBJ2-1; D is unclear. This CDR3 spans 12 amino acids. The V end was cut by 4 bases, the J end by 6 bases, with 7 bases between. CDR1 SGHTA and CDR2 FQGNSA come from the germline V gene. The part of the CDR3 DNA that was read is TGTGCCAGCAGCTCCTCAGGCAATGAG. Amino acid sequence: CASSSSGNE. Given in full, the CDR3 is CASSSSGNEQFF.

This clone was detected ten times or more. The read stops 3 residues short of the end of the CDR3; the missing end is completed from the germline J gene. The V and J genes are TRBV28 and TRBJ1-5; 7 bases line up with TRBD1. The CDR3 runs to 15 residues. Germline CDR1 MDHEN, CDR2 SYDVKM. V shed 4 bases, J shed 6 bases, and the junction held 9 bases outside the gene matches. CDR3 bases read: TGTGCCAGCAGTTCTATCCGGGACAGTGGTCAGCCC. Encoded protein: CASSSIRDSGQP. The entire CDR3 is CASSSIRDSGQPQHF. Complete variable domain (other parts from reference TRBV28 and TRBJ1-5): DVKVTQSSRYLVKRTGEKVFLECVQDMDHENMFWYRQDPGLGLRLIYFSYDVKMKEKGDIPEGYSVSREKKERFSLILESASTNQTSMYLCASSSIRDSGQPQHFGDGTRLSIL.

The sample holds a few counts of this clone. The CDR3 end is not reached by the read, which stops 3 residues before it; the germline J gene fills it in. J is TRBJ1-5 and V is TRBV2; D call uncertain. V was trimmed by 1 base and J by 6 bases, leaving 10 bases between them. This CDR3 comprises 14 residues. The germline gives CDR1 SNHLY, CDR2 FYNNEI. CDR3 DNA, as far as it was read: TGTGCCAGCAGTGAAGAGAAGGGTGGTCAGCCC. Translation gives CASSEEKGGQP. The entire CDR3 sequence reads CASSEEKGGQPQHF.

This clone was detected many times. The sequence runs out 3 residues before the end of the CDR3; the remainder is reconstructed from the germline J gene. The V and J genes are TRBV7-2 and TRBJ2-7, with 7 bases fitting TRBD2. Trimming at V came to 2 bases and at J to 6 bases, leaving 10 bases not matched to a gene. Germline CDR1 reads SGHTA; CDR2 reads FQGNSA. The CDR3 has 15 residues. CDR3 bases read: TGTGCCAGCAGCTTAAGCGGGGCCCCATACCCCGAG. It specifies CASSLSGAPYPE. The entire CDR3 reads CASSLSGAPYPEQYF.

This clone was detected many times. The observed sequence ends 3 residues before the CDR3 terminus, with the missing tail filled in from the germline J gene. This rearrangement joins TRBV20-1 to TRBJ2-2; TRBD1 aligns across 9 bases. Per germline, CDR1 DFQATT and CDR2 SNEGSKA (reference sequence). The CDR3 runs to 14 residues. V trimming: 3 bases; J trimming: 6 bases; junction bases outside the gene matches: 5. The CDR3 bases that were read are TGCAGTGCTAGGTCACAGGGGGCGGCCGGGGAG. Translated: CSARSQGAAGE. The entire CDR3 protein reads CSARSQGAAGELFF.